This T cell receptor beta chain was identified during a study of identical twins. Germline CDR1 and CDR2: SGHRS and YFSETQ. The CDR3 totals 13 residues. Between the trimmed V and J ends, which lost 4 bases and 3 bases, there was a span of 8 bases. Ten or more counts support this clonotype. From the 5' RACE reads, TCRdb called clonotypes with MiXCR, one entry per CDR3 protein. The sample yields nearly 650,000 distinct CDR3 sequences, just over 7% seen once. These records were also assigned to another study, of yellow fever vaccine responses in identical twins.

The genes are TRBV5-1 and TRBJ2-1; D not certain. The source of this sequence is a woman under 30 in good health. The sample consisted of PBMCs. Here the CDR3 reads CASSKPSYNEQFF. Here the CDR3 DNA reads TGCGCCAGCAGCAAACCGAGCTACAATGAGCAGTTCTTC.